Shown below are 3 T cell receptor beta chains from a single sample sequenced in a study of early T cells in non-severe SARS-CoV-2 infection. TCRdb re-called the 5' RACE reads with MiXCR, one entry per CDR3 protein. Altogether tens of thousands of distinct CDR3 sequences are present, 5.5% to 6% being singletons, with the ten largest covering roughly 5.2%. What was sequenced was whole blood. The receptors were gathered from an adult who was a healthcare worker with PCR-confirmed SARS-CoV-2 infection or an uninfected control (not recorded which).

A few counts support this clonotype. The rearrangement joins TRBV20-1 to TRBJ2-5; 8 positions match TRBD1. The CDR3 has 13 amino acids. Germline assignment: CDR1 DFQATT and CDR2 SNEGSKA (reference sequence). Trimming removed 3 bases from V and 5 bases from J; junction bases left unmatched: 5. The CDR3: CSASTTGAETQYF. Written as DNA, the CDR3 is TGCAGTGCTAGTACGACAGGGGCCGAGACCCAGTACTTC.

In this sample, this clonotype turned up many times. This rearrangement joins TRBV4-3 to TRBJ2-3; D perhaps matches TRBD2 (6 bases). The CDR3 loop spans 16 amino acids. CDR1 and CDR2 from the germline V gene are LGHNA and YSLEER. V lost 1 base and J lost 8, with 19 bases in between. CDR3 nucleotides: TGCGCCAGCAGCCAAGGGGGTCGCCTAGCGTTGGGTACGCAGTATTTT. Its protein is CASSQGGRLALGTQYF.

This clonotype has at least ten counts. The gene calls are TRBV7-9 and TRBJ2-1; D tentatively reads TRBD1 or TRBD2 (6 bases each). The germline CDR1 and CDR2 sequences are SEHNR and FQNEAQ (reference sequence). The CDR3 sequence is 12 residues long. The germline V and J ends were trimmed by 5 bases and 15 bases, with 17 bases remaining between them. CDR3 loop: CASSRGQTSPFF. The CDR3 DNA reads as TGTGCCAGCAGCCGGGGACAAACTAGCCCGTTCTTC.